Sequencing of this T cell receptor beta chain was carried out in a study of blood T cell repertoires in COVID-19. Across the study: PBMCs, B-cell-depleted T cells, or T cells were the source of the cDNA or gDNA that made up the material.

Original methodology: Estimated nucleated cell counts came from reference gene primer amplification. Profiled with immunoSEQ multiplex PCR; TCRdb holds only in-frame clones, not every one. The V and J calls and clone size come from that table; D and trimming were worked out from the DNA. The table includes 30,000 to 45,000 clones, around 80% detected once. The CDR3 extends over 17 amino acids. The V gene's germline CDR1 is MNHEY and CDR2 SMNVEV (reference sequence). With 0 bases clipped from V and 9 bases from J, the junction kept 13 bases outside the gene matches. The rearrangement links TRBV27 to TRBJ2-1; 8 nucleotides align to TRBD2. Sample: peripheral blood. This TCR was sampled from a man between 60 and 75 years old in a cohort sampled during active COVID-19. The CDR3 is CASSLSGSGSSGVEQFF. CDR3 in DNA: TGTGCCAGCAGTTTATCGGGGAGCGGGAGTTCAGGGGTTGAGCAGTTCTTC.